One TCR beta chain is described in this entry. Its antigen is undetermined. Noted treatment: approximately 18 received Ad26.COV2.S at low or high dose, single or two shots; about 5 received placebo; per-sample allocation not given. Day 63 after the first vaccine or placebo injection was the time point for sampling. This entry comes from a study of Ad26.COV2.S vaccination and SARS-CoV-2 variants. The overall study: By the intramuscular route, Ad26.COV2.S was given once, or twice 56 days apart. Study-level results: Measurements of TCR breadth and depth may have given underestimates of the total T cell responses. Vaccine recipients showed a spike-specific TCR breadth that was higher than in placebo recipients.

Some clones are missing from TCRdb's copy, which holds only in-frame ones; the method was immunoSEQ multiplex PCR. The sample lists a few hundred thousand clones; around 92% were seen once. The sequencing used peripheral blood, collected in a trial of Ad26.COV2.S vaccine versus placebo. This sequence was found in a person aged 18 to 65 who received the Ad26.COV2.S COVID-19 vaccine or a placebo.

The CDR3 nucleotides are TGTGCCAGCAGCTTAGTATTAGACAGCGGATACACAGATACGCAGTATTTT. Protein product: CASSLVLDSGYTDTQYF. The V gene is TRBV7-9, the J gene TRBJ2-3; D possibly uses TRBD1 or TRBD2 (5 bases each). Trimming cost V 1 base and J 2 bases, with 16 bases left between them. The germline CDR1 and CDR2 sequences are SEHNR and FQNEAQ (reference sequence). This CDR3 is 17 amino acids long.